These 26 T cell receptor beta chains were sequenced from one sample in a study of regulatory T cells in long-lasting Graves disease. Arm-PCR of CDR3 regions with iRepertoire HTBI primers generated TCR beta libraries. One entry per CDR3 protein results from TCRdb running MiXCR on the multiplex PCR reads. The profile shows some 430,000 distinct CDR3 sequences, around a fifth of them singletons. Time point defined: persistent/refractory GD, antithyroid drugs over 5 years with positive TRAb. PBMCs were the source of the RNA used for TCR sequencing. This material consisted of peripheral blood mononuclear cells (PBMCs), taken when the disease was refractory, from a patient treated with antithyroid drugs. The receptors stem from a female donor with Graves disease.

This clonotype turned up a few times. The rearrangement joins TRBV27 to TRBJ2-2, with D possibly being TRBD1 (5 bases). The ends were cut back, 4 bases at V and 3 bases at J, with 15 bases in the middle. Germline CDR1 and CDR2: MNHEY and SMNVEV (reference sequence). This CDR3 is built from 16 residues. CDR3 loop: CASSSELGPDTGELFF. As DNA, the CDR3 is TGTGCCAGCAGTTCCGAATTGGGGCCGGACACCGGGGAGCTGTTTTTT.

The chain carries TRBV29-1 and TRBJ1-1; tentatively, D is TRBD1 (5 bases). Between the trimmed V and J ends, which lost 8 bases and 0 bases, there was a span of 13 bases. In germline, CDR1 is SQVTM, CDR2 ANQGSEA. The CDR3 length is 13 residues. The CDR3 spells CSSVRQMNTEAFF. CDR3 bases: TGCAGCTCAGTCAGACAGATGAACACTGAAGCTTTCTTT.

V and J are TRBV5-1 and TRBJ2-7; no clear D gene. V was clipped by 1 base and J by 3 bases, with 23 bases between them. This CDR3 contains 18 residues. The germline V gene encodes CDR1 SGHRS and CDR2 YFSETQ. CDR3 residues: CASSLTYNTIVAYYEQYF. CDR3 DNA sequence: TGCGCCAGCAGCTTGACCTATAATACAATCGTGGCTTACTACGAGCAGTACTTC.

This clonotype was seen a handful of times. The CDR3 protein is CSVDVHCNQPQHF. CDR3 nucleotide sequence: TGCAGCGTTGACGTTCACTGCAATCAGCCCCAGCATTTT. This rearrangement joins TRBV29-1 to TRBJ1-5; no reliable D call. V was shortened by 3 bases and J by 2 bases, with 8 bases between the two germline ends. This CDR3 comprises 13 residues. The germline gives CDR1 SQVTM, CDR2 ANQGSEA.

This clonotype has a count of ten or more. The chain joins TRBV20-1 to TRBJ1-4, with D possibly being TRBD1 (5 bases). CDR1 is DFQATT and CDR2 is SNEGSKA in the germline V gene (reference sequence). Trimming left V 4 bases short and J 6 bases short, with 15 bases between. The CDR3 sequence is 14 residues long. CDR3 region: CSAKKGSFDEKLFF. CDR3 DNA: TGCAGTGCTAAGAAGGGGTCGTTTGATGAAAAACTGTTTTTT.

This clonotype was detected once. This chain connects TRBV7-6 to TRBJ2-7; 7 nucleotides line up with TRBD1. Germline CDR1 is SGHVS and CDR2 is FNYEAQ. The trim removed 0 bases at V and 3 bases at J, leaving 2 bases unmatched. The CDR3 loop spans 14 amino acids. This CDR3 reads CASSLATGYYEQYF. The CDR3 nucleotides are TGTGCCAGCAGCTTAGCGACAGGGTACTACGAGCAGTACTTC. Full variable domain (missing parts from reference TRBV7-6 and TRBJ2-7): GAGVSQSPRYKVTKRGQDVALRCDPISGHVSLYWYRQALGQGPEFLTYFNYEAQQDKSGLPNDRFSAERPEGSISTLTIQRTEQRDSAMYRCASSLATGYYEQYFGPGTRLTVT.

Turning to this clonotype: Since a much larger clone is just one base distant, this may be a read error. J is TRBJ1-2 and V is TRBV6-1; a possible D gene is TRBD1 (5 bases). The CDR3 totals 13 residues. Per germline, CDR1 MNHNS and CDR2 SASEGT. The CDR3 DNA is TGTGCCGGCAGTGAAGTTGGAGGGGATGGCTACACCTTC. This gives the protein CAGSEVGGDGYTF.

This clonotype was seen repeatedly, ten times or more. The chain joins TRBV28 to TRBJ2-2; 9 bases match TRBD1. Germline V gives CDR1 MDHEN, CDR2 SYDVKM. The CDR3 runs to 16 residues. Losses at the gene ends were 5 bases for V and 8 bases for J; bases not matched to a gene: 12. For the CDR3, the DNA is TGTGCCAGCAGTCCTCCGGACAGGGGTAGGGCGGGGGAGCTGTTTTTT. Residues: CASSPPDRGRAGELFF.

The chain joins TRBV27 to TRBJ1-1; D possibly corresponds to TRBD1 (5 bases). In germline, CDR1 is MNHEY, CDR2 SMNVEV (reference sequence). Trimming left V 1 base short and J 5 bases short, with 14 bases between. CDR3 size: 15 residues. DNA of the CDR3: TGTGCCAGCAGTTTATTTGGGGCAGGGAGGACTGAAGCTTTCTTT. Translating gives CASSLFGAGRTEAFF.

About this clonotype: This may arise from a read error, as a much more abundant clone is one base away. The chain carries TRBV7-8 and TRBJ2-7, with TRBD1 matching 10 bases. V trimming: 5 bases; J trimming: 3 bases; junction bases outside the gene matches: 4. CDR3 length: 14 residues. The germline CDR1 and CDR2 sequences are SGHVS and FQNEAQ. Written as DNA, the CDR3 is TGTGCCAGCAGCGGGGACAGGGGAAACTACGAGCAGTACTTC. Translating it yields CASSGDRGNYEQYF.

V gene TRBV7-9 combines with J gene TRBJ1-5; D unclear. V was shortened by 2 bases and J by 5 bases, with 7 bases between the two germline ends. The V gene's germline CDR1 is SEHNR and CDR2 FQNEAQ (reference sequence). CDR3 length: 13 residues. As DNA, the CDR3 is TGTGCCAGCAGCTTAAACGAAGATCAGCCCCAGCATTTT. Translating it yields CASSLNEDQPQHF.

This clonotype was picked up many times. The CDR3 DNA follows: TGTGCCAGCAGTTCCCGGACTTCAACAGGTGAAAAACTGTTTTTT. Protein product: CASSSRTSTGEKLFF. The chain has TRBV28 and TRBJ1-4, with D possibly being TRBD1 (5 bases). The germline V gene encodes CDR1 MDHEN and CDR2 SYDVKM. CDR3 length equals 15 residues. V gave up 4 bases and J gave up 7 bases, with 16 bases separating them.

This clonotype was counted a few times. The rearrangement uses TRBV15 and TRBJ2-5, with a weak D call TRBD2 (7 bases). The CDR3 consists of 14 residues. Between the trimmed V and J ends, which lost 6 bases and 3 bases, there was a span of 14 bases. Germline assignment: CDR1 LNHNV and CDR2 YYDKDF (reference sequence). The CDR3 DNA is TGTGCCACCAGTACAGGGCTAGCGGAAGAGACCCAGTACTTC. Translated: CATSTGLAEETQYF.

The chain employs TRBV3-1 and TRBJ1-2; maybe TRBD1 (5 bases). Trimming removed 0 bases from V and 3 bases from J, with 14 bases in between. This CDR3 comprises 16 residues. Germline values: CDR1 LGHDT, CDR2 YNNKEL (reference sequence). The CDR3, as DNA: TGTGCCAGCAGCCAAGATCCCACCCAGGGAGACTATGGCTACACCTTC. Its translation is CASSQDPTQGDYGYTF.

The V and J genes are TRBV10-2 and TRBJ1-6; D unresolved. Germline V gene lookup returns CDR1 WSHSY and CDR2 SAAADI. Trimming removed 7 bases at V and 10 bases at J, with 14 bases between. The CDR3 runs to 13 residues. In DNA form, the CDR3 reads TGCGCCAGCACCCCAGCTAGGTACTCACCCCTCCACTTT. Protein sequence: CASTPARYSPLHF.

The sample holds a few counts of this clonotype. The V call is TRBV11-2, the J call TRBJ1-3; no reliable D call. V lost 3 bases and J lost 0, with 15 bases in between. This CDR3 contains 17 residues. CDR1 SGHAT and CDR2 FQNNGV come from the germline V gene. The CDR3 sequence is CASSFYGTPSSGNTIYF. In DNA form, the CDR3 reads TGTGCCAGCAGCTTTTATGGCACACCCAGCTCTGGAAACACCATATATTTT.

A remark on this clonotype: A much larger clonotype is one base distant, so this may be a read error. V gene TRBV12-3 or TRBV12-4 combines with J gene TRBJ2-7; TRBD1 matches at 7 bases. This CDR3 region has 15 residues. The chain's CDR3 is CVSSSTRDREYEQYF. CDR3 nucleotide sequence: TGTGTCAGCAGTTCCACCCGGGACAGAGAATACGAGCAGTACTTC.

This clonotype was detected many times. V usage is TRBV28 and J usage is TRBJ2-7; no clear D. The CDR3 totals 14 residues. The germline V and J ends were trimmed by 5 bases and 5 bases, with 16 bases remaining between them. The germline V gene has CDR1 MDHEN and CDR2 SYDVKM. DNA of the CDR3: TGTGCCAGCAGTAGTATCTCGACTGGGGACGAGCAGTACTTC. It specifies CASSSISTGDEQYF.

The CDR3 is CASSLVGGQVSYNEQFF. In nucleotides, the CDR3 is TGTGCCAGCAGCTTAGTAGGGGGACAGGTCTCCTACAATGAGCAGTTCTTC. The chain couples TRBV7-2 to TRBJ2-1, with 8 bases matching TRBD1. The CDR3 length is 17 residues. The V gene's germline CDR1 is SGHTA and CDR2 FQGNSA. The V gene end was trimmed by 1 base and the J gene end by 0 bases; junction bases not matched to a gene: 5. The whole variable domain, remainder taken from reference TRBV7-2 and TRBJ2-1, is GAGVSQSPSNKVTEKGKDVELRCDPISGHTALYWYRQSLGQGLEFLIYFQGNSAPDKSGLPSDRFSAERTGGSVSTLTIQRTQQEDSAVYLCASSLVGGQVSYNEQFFGPGTRLTVL.

This clonotype was detected ten times or more. The chain employs TRBV6-1 and TRBJ1-1; D uncertain. The germline V gene has CDR1 MNHNS and CDR2 SASEGT. The CDR3 loop spans 16 amino acids. V gave up 4 bases and J gave up 1 base, with 16 bases separating them. The chain's CDR3 is CASSGVRIKGNTEAFF. The CDR3, as DNA: TGTGCCAGCAGTGGAGTCAGGATAAAGGGGAACACTGAAGCTTTCTTT.

Of note for this clonotype: One base separates it from a far larger clone, so it is likely a read error. The chain recombines TRBV10-1 with TRBJ1-5; 7 bases line up with TRBD1. Germline CDR1 and CDR2: WNHNN and SYGVQD (reference sequence). This CDR3 has 13 residues. The CDR3 DNA is TGTGCCATCAGTGACAGGGGCAATCAGCCCCAGCATTTT. Its translation is CAISDRGNQPQHF.

This clonotype has a count of ten or more. At one boundary the junction diverges from the germline segment, which might be a read error. The rearrangement links TRBV11-2 to TRBJ2-1, with D possibly matching TRBD1 (6 bases). Germline V gene lookup returns CDR1 SGHAT and CDR2 FQNNGV. The CDR3 has 15 amino acids. DNA for the CDR3: TGTGCCAGCAGCCTAGACCCCACAGGGTACAATGAGCAGTTCTTC. Translating it yields CASSLDPTGYNEQFF.

This clonotype was seen more than once but under ten times. The genes are TRBV29-1 and TRBJ2-7; no reliable D call. This CDR3 region has 12 residues. The V end was cut by 4 bases, the J end by 0 bases, with 7 bases between. Germline CDR1 SQVTM, CDR2 ANQGSEA. CDR3 DNA: TGCAGCGTTGTGTCCAGCTCCTACGAGCAGTACTTC. Protein product: CSVVSSSYEQYF.

This clonotype was counted between two and nine times. The CDR3 sequence: CASNAGTGGSEAFF. The DNA of the CDR3 is TGTGCCAGCAATGCCGGGACAGGGGGTTCGGAAGCTTTCTTT. The gene calls are TRBV25-1 and TRBJ1-1; 11 bases line up with TRBD1. Looked up from germline, CDR1 is MGHDK and CDR2 is SYGVNS. V gave up 7 bases and J gave up 8 bases; unmatched junction bases: 9. This CDR3 contains 14 residues.

This clonotype was counted at least ten times. V usage is TRBV10-3 and J usage is TRBJ2-7; TRBD1 might be the D (5 bases). This CDR3 region has 12 residues. With 4 bases removed from V and 5 bases from J, the gap between germline ends came to 9 bases. Germline V gives CDR1 ENHRY, CDR2 SYGVKD. DNA for the CDR3: TGTGCCATCAGTGCCGACAGCGACGAGCAGTACTTC. Translating it yields CAISADSDEQYF.

The chain uses TRBV6-1 and TRBJ1-1; D gene ambiguous. V lost 5 bases, J lost 6 bases, and 19 bases lay in between. Germline V gives CDR1 MNHNS, CDR2 SASEGT. CDR3 length: 15 amino acids. The CDR3 nucleotides read TGTGCCAGCAGTCTCTCGTTGCTCATGGGAGCTGAAGCTTTCTTT. Translation: CASSLSLLMGAEAFF.